This T cell receptor beta chain was documented in a study of blood T cells in healthy people across ages. Whole-study results and caveats: Expanded clonotype shifts may have been confounded, as the donors had an unknown CMV status. There was a strong correlation between TCR beta diversity and naive T cell percentage.

The CDR3 spans 14 residues. V was trimmed by 0 bases and J by 9 bases, leaving 14 bases between them. Germline values: CDR1 MNHNY, CDR2 SVGAGI (reference sequence). A second roughly 6 to 11 cycle PCR used barcoded and J-beta primers. Paired-end reads containing CDR3 totaled no fewer than 2.5 million for each sample. MiXCR, run by TCRdb on the 5' RACE reads, gives a single entry per CDR3 protein. The repertoire holds 750,000 to 950,000 distinct CDR3 sequences, with around 24% as singletons. As to this clonotype: Its target is not known.

These data were likewise used in another study, on T cells of mothers and their children.

The chain links TRBV6-6 to TRBJ1-2; unclear D gene. The receptor was derived from a boy between 10 and 17 years old in good health. Sequences were obtained from blood. The CDR3 reads CASSYSQPSISYTF. The CDR3 coding sequence is TGTGCCAGCAGTTACTCGCAGCCGTCTATTAGCTACACCTTC.